One and the same sample provided the 17 T cell receptor beta chains below, sequenced in a study of a mutant IDH1 vaccine in newly diagnosed glioma. Clones were sequenced by immunoSEQ multiplex PCR, and TCRdb holds only the in-frame ones, with some missing. This sample has roughly 130,000 clones, with around 80% found just once. These receptors' antigens are unknown. The time point here: week 11, during vaccination. Each dose delivered 300 ug of mutant IDH1 20-mer peptide subcutaneously with imiquimod. The input for sequencing was PBMCs, taken from a glioma patient whose treatment included an IDH1 peptide vaccine. Source of these receptors: a man aged 35-49 years with glioma.

The rearrangement uses TRBV19 and TRBJ2-7, with D maybe TRBD1 (6 bases). The CDR3 covers 13 residues. Germline loops: CDR1 LNHDA, CDR2 SQIVND (reference sequence). The V and J ends lost 4 bases and 3 bases respectively, with 10 bases between them. The CDR3 is CASSRTANYEQYF. As DNA, the CDR3 is TGTGCCAGTAGTAGGACAGCAAACTACGAGCAGTACTTC. Full variable domain (missing parts from reference TRBV19 and TRBJ2-7): DGGITQSPKYLFRKEGQNVTLSCEQNLNHDAMYWYRQDPGQGLRLIYYSQIVNDFQKGDIAEGYSVSREKKESFPLTVTSAQKNPTAFYLCASSRTANYEQYFGPGTRLTVT.

This clone was counted once. The rearrangement links TRBV19 to TRBJ2-7; 7 nucleotides line up with TRBD1. The CDR3 has 13 amino acids. The V segment lost 4 bases and the J segment 1 base; nucleotides outside the gene matches: 1. CDR1 LNHDA and CDR2 SQIVND come from the germline V gene (reference sequence). CDR3 sequence (DNA): TGTGCCAGTAGTACGGGACAGTCCTACGAGCAGTACTTC. Protein sequence: CASSTGQSYEQYF.

J is TRBJ2-3 and V is TRBV19, with D hard to call. V dropped 2 bases and J dropped 5 bases, with 14 bases sitting between them. CDR1 is LNHDA, CDR2 SQIVND, per germline (reference sequence). The CDR3 runs 15 residues. The CDR3 region has the DNA TGTGCCAGTAGTATATCGGCACTATTGGGAGATACGCAGTATTTT. As protein: CASSISALLGDTQYF.

This chain links TRBV19 with TRBJ1-4; D is undetermined. Germline V gives CDR1 LNHDA, CDR2 SQIVND (reference sequence). V lost 3 bases to trimming and J lost 8 bases, with 10 bases between them. This CDR3 is built from 13 residues. CDR3 protein: CASSIWGGEKLFF. As DNA, the CDR3 is TGTGCCAGTAGTATCTGGGGAGGGGAAAAACTGTTTTTT.

The chain links TRBV6-5 to TRBJ2-2; either TRBD1 or TRBD2 may supply D (5 bases each). The V gene's germline CDR1 is MNHEY and CDR2 SVGAGI. This CDR3 spans 15 amino acids. The V end was cut by 6 bases, the J end by 6 bases, with 17 bases between. Written as DNA, the CDR3 is TGTGCCAGCAGCCCGGGACGGCCTAAAGCCGGGGAGCTGTTTTTT. Amino acids: CASSPGRPKAGELFF.

This rearrangement joins TRBV30 to TRBJ1-3, with D possibly TRBD1 on 5 matching bases. Germline V CDR1 and CDR2: GTSNPN, SVGIG (reference sequence). This CDR3 is 18 amino acids long. Trimming removed 0 bases at V and 1 base at J, with 19 bases between. Here the CDR3 DNA reads TGTGCCTGGAGTGTTATGGGAATCGGGACTACTTCTGGAAACACCATATATTTT. This codes for CAWSVMGIGTTSGNTIYF. The full variable domain, its missing parts supplied by reference TRBV30 and TRBJ1-3, is SQTIHQWPATLVQPVGSPLSLECTVEGTSNPNLYWYRQAAGRGLQLLFYSVGIGQISSEVPQNLSASRPQDRQFILSSKKLLLSDSGFYLCAWSVMGIGTTSGNTIYFGEGSWLTVV.

This chain links TRBV5-5 with TRBJ1-3; D gene ambiguous. With 4 bases removed from V and 0 bases from J, the gap between germline ends came to 11 bases. Germline values: CDR1 SGHKS, CDR2 YYEKEE (reference sequence). The CDR3 has 15 residues. The CDR3 sequence is CASSRLSISGNTIYF. As DNA, the CDR3 is TGTGCCAGCAGCAGACTGTCCATCTCTGGAAACACCATATATTTT.

This clone was counted once. The chain employs TRBV29-1 and TRBJ2-1, with D possibly being TRBD1 or TRBD2 (7 bases each). V shed 5 bases and J shed 1 base, with 9 bases lying between them. The V gene's germline CDR1 is SQVTM and CDR2 ANQGSEA. The CDR3 runs 13 residues. The CDR3 loop reads CSVQGGSYNEQFF. The DNA for the CDR3 is TGCAGCGTTCAGGGGGGGTCCTACAATGAGCAGTTCTTC.

This clone has more than one count but fewer than ten. This rearrangement joins TRBV7-2 to TRBJ2-7; D ambiguous. CDR3 size: 14 residues. CDR1 and CDR2 from the germline V gene are SGHTA and FQGNSA. Trimming took off 5 bases at V and 1 base at J, with 12 bases between the two ends. The CDR3 DNA reads TGTGCCAGCAGCCCCCGGTTTTATTCCTACGAGCAGTACTTC. Amino acid sequence: CASSPRFYSYEQYF.

The genes are TRBV10-1 and TRBJ2-7; TRBD1 is a possible D gene (5 bases). Germline CDR1 WNHNN, CDR2 SYGVQD (reference sequence). This CDR3 has 15 residues. Trimming took off 3 bases at V and 3 bases at J, with 15 bases between the two ends. This chain's CDR3 is CASSDGLGQGYEQYF. The CDR3 DNA sequence: TGCGCCAGCAGTGACGGATTGGGCCAGGGCTACGAGCAGTACTTC.

This clone occurred a few times. The V gene is TRBV30, the J gene TRBJ1-1; 7 bases fit TRBD1. Germline trimming cut 5 bases from V and 8 bases from J; bases unmatched to any gene: 5. The CDR3 consists of 11 residues. CDR1 is GTSNPN, CDR2 SVGIG, per germline (reference sequence). The CDR3 DNA reads TGTGCCTGGGGGACAGATCCCGAAGCTTTCTTT. Protein product: CAWGTDPEAFF.

The J gene is TRBJ1-6, the V gene TRBV4-3; 7 bases map to TRBD1. The CDR3 has 15 residues. Germline trimming cut 0 bases from V and 7 bases from J; bases unmatched to any gene: 3. From germline, CDR1 is LGHNA and CDR2 YSLEER. CDR3 in DNA: TGCGCCAGCAGCCAAGATTCACAGGGGAATTCACCCCTCCACTTT. Translated: CASSQDSQGNSPLHF.

This rearrangement joins TRBV28 to TRBJ2-3; D not resolved. The CDR3 is 12 amino acids. Trimming took 4 bases from V and 6 from J, leaving 8 bases between them. Germline-derived CDR1 and CDR2 are MDHEN and SYDVKM. Here the CDR3 DNA reads TGTGCCAGCAGTTGGGGAAAGGATACGCAGTATTTT. As protein: CASSWGKDTQYF.

The chain joins TRBV5-1 to TRBJ1-2, with D perhaps TRBD1 (6 bases). With 0 bases removed from V and 5 bases from J, the gap between germline ends came to 14 bases. Germline-derived CDR1 and CDR2 are SGHRS and YFSETQ. The CDR3 is 15 amino acids. CDR3 protein: CASSLGQGITYGYTF. Written as DNA, the CDR3 is TGCGCCAGCAGCTTGGGCCAGGGGATCACGTATGGCTACACCTTC.

This clone was detected only a few times. V usage is TRBV4-1 and J usage is TRBJ1-1; no clear D gene. The germline V and J ends were trimmed by 0 bases and 5 bases, with 13 bases remaining between them. Germline V gives CDR1 MGHRA, CDR2 YSYEKL. This CDR3 is built from 15 residues. The CDR3 reads CASSQDRRGRTEAFF. Here the CDR3 DNA reads TGCGCCAGCAGCCAAGATCGGCGGGGAAGGACTGAAGCTTTCTTT.

This chain uses TRBV4-1 with TRBJ2-7, with 8 bases matching TRBD1. Per germline, CDR1 MGHRA and CDR2 YSYEKL. The CDR3 loop spans 14 amino acids. V lost 4 bases, J lost 4 bases, and 6 bases stayed unmatched. The CDR3 nucleotides are TGCGCCAGCAGCCCTCGGGACAGGATTTACGAGCAGTACTTC. The encoded protein is CASSPRDRIYEQYF.

This chain uses TRBV7-2 with TRBJ1-5, with D uncertain. The CDR3 is made up of 13 amino acids. Germline V lookup: CDR1 SGHTA, CDR2 FQGNSA. Trimming stripped 3 bases from V and 4 bases from J, with 7 bases between. CDR3 in amino acids: CASSFDRNQPQHF. CDR3 coding DNA: TGTGCCAGCAGCTTTGACCGAAATCAGCCCCAGCATTTT.